Below, 16 T cell receptor beta chains from the same sample are listed, as sequenced in a study of blood T cell repertoires in COVID-19. Data came from immunoSEQ multiplex PCR; TCRdb stores just in-frame clones and leaves some out. Found here are some 320,000 clones, 90% of them singletons; the top ten hold 2% to 3%. The specimen was PBMCs or T cells enriched from blood (not recorded which). These receptors all stem from a man in his fifties or sixties who had recovered from COVID-19.

The chain carries TRBV7-2 and TRBJ2-1, with D unclear. The V gene lost 0 bases and the J gene lost 8 bases, with 8 bases spanning the gap. This CDR3 has 13 amino acids. The germline gives CDR1 SGHTA, CDR2 FQGNSA. CDR3 in DNA: TGTGCCAGCAGCTTAGCGCGCGGCGATGAGCAGTTCTTC. Protein product: CASSLARGDEQFF.

The gene calls are TRBV19 and TRBJ2-2; D remains unclear. The germline V and J ends were trimmed by 4 bases and 3 bases, with 9 bases remaining between them. The germline gives CDR1 LNHDA, CDR2 SQIVND (reference sequence). The CDR3 totals 14 residues. The CDR3 nucleotides are TGTGCCAGTAGTACTAAGCTGTACACCGGGGAGCTGTTTTTT. It codes for CASSTKLYTGELFF.

This clone was found a few times. CDR3 nucleotide sequence: TGTGCCAGCAGCGAGGACAAGGCCGAGCAGTACTTC. Protein sequence: CASSEDKAEQYF. The chain employs TRBV5-8 and TRBJ2-7; D perhaps matches TRBD1 (5 bases). The V end was cut by 4 bases, the J end by 6 bases, with 11 bases between. Germline CDR1 reads SGHTS; CDR2 reads YDEGEE. CDR3 length equals 12 residues.

The rearrangement uses TRBV10-3 and TRBJ2-7, with D tentatively TRBD1 (6 bases). Germline CDR1 ENHRY, CDR2 SYGVKD. CDR3 size: 16 residues. V gave up 4 bases and J gave up 2 bases, with 18 bases separating them. The CDR3 loop reads CAISVWQGTTPYEQYF. For the CDR3, the DNA is TGTGCCATCAGTGTTTGGCAGGGGACGACCCCCTACGAGCAGTACTTC.

The CDR3 DNA reads TGCGCCAGCAGCTTGGAGCGGGGGCTGGGCACCGGGGAGCTGTTTTTT. Translation: CASSLERGLGTGELFF. The J gene is TRBJ2-2, the V gene TRBV5-1, with 8 bases fitting TRBD2. In germline, CDR1 is SGHRS, CDR2 YFSETQ. V dropped 0 bases and J dropped 4; count of bases not matched to a gene: 5. The length of the CDR3 is 16 residues.

The CDR3 protein is CASSGGGNGYTF. CDR3 DNA sequence: TGTGCCAGCAGCGGAGGCGGAAATGGCTACACCTTC. The V and J genes are TRBV9 and TRBJ1-2; no firm D call. CDR1 SGDLS and CDR2 YYNGEE come from the germline V gene. CDR3 size: 12 residues. Trimming stripped 3 bases from V and 6 bases from J, with 9 bases between.

The chain combines TRBV9 with TRBJ2-5; a weak D match, TRBD2 (7 bases). The V end lost 3 bases, the J end lost 4 bases, and 13 bases lay between the germline ends. This CDR3 spans 14 amino acids. CDR1 is SGDLS, CDR2 YYNGEE, per germline. The CDR3 DNA sequence: TGTGCCAGCAGCGAAGTGGGGGGGCTAGAGACCCAGTACTTC. Protein: CASSEVGGLETQYF.

In this sample, this clone is medium-sized. The V call is TRBV6-2 or TRBV6-3, the J call TRBJ2-7; D is unresolved. The CDR3 contains 13 residues. Trimming cost V 2 bases and J 7 bases, with 12 bases left between them. Germline CDR1 is MNHEY and CDR2 is SVGEGT. CDR3: CASSYQDSREQYF. DNA for the CDR3: TGTGCCAGCAGTTACCAAGACTCTAGGGAGCAGTACTTC.

This clone occurred once. The CDR3 DNA follows: TGTGCCAGCAGTTACTCCCAGGGGCTGATAGGCAATCAGCCCCAGCATTTT. Protein: CASSYSQGLIGNQPQHF. This rearrangement joins TRBV6-2 or TRBV6-3 to TRBJ1-5; the D gene is possibly TRBD1 (6 bases). The CDR3 sequence is 17 residues long. The V and J ends lost 0 bases and 2 bases respectively, with 14 bases between them. In germline, CDR1 is MNHEY, CDR2 SVGEGT.

The chain joins TRBV14 to TRBJ2-3, with 7 bases aligning to TRBD1. Germline V gene data show CDR1 as SGHDN and CDR2 as FVKESK. The V and J ends lost 7 bases and 2 bases, in that order; junction bases with no gene match: 9. The CDR3 length is 15 residues. CDR3 DNA: TGTGCCAGCAAGCCAGGGGGTTACTACACAGATACGCAGTATTTT. Protein: CASKPGGYYTDTQYF.

V gene TRBV7-2 combines with J gene TRBJ2-1; D not resolved. The V and J ends lost 5 bases and 8 bases respectively, with 13 bases between them. CDR3 size: 13 residues. The germline V gene has CDR1 SGHTA and CDR2 FQGNSA. CDR3 nucleotides: TGTGCCAGCAGCCTATCGAGAGAGTATGAGCAGTTCTTC. Its translation is CASSLSREYEQFF. The full variable domain, rest sourced from reference TRBV7-2 and TRBJ2-1, is GAGVSQSPSNKVTEKGKDVELRCDPISGHTALYWYRQSLGQGLEFLIYFQGNSAPDKSGLPSDRFSAERTGGSVSTLTIQRTQQEDSAVYLCASSLSREYEQFFGPGTRLTVL.

V gene TRBV4-1 combines with J gene TRBJ1-5; tentatively, D is TRBD1 (5 bases). CDR1 is MGHRA, CDR2 YSYEKL, per germline. V was trimmed by 0 bases and J by 4 bases, leaving 19 bases between them. The CDR3 is 18 residues long. The CDR3 DNA reads as TGCGCCAGCAGCCAAGATAACTATTACGGGGGGGGAAATCAGCCCCAGCATTTT. It specifies CASSQDNYYGGGNQPQHF.

The chain recombines TRBV18 with TRBJ1-5; tentative D call: TRBD1 (6 bases). The CDR3 runs to 18 residues. V was trimmed by 2 bases and J by 1 base, leaving 18 bases between them. Germline lookup yields CDR1 KGHSH and CDR2 LQKENI. Here the CDR3 DNA reads TGTGCCAGCTCACCAAGTGCACAGGGTTTTGGCAGCAATCAGCCCCAGCATTTT. Its translation is CASSPSAQGFGSNQPQHF. Looking up the rest from reference TRBV18 and TRBJ1-5 gives the full variable domain: NAGVMQNPRHLVRRRGQEARLRCSPMKGHSHVYWYRQLPEEGLKFMVYLQKENIIDESGMPKERFSAEFPKEGPSILRIQQVVRGDSAAYFCASSPSAQGFGSNQPQHFGDGTRLSIL.

This clone has just a few counts. This sequence joins TRBV19 and TRBJ1-2; D gene uncertain. The CDR3 sequence is 13 residues long. Germline-derived CDR1 and CDR2 are LNHDA and SQIVND (reference sequence). Trimming stripped 1 base from V and 3 bases from J, with 6 bases between. CDR3 in amino acids: CASSIGGDYGYTF. CDR3 DNA sequence: TGTGCCAGTAGTATAGGCGGCGACTATGGCTACACCTTC.

The V call is TRBV27, the J call TRBJ1-1, with 9 bases aligning to TRBD1. Trimming took 5 bases from V and 5 from J; bases not matched to a gene: 9. Germline CDR1 MNHEY, CDR2 SMNVEV (reference sequence). The CDR3 length is 15 residues. The CDR3 region is CASSAGTGRFTEAFF. CDR3 DNA sequence: TGTGCCAGCAGTGCCGGGACAGGGAGGTTTACTGAAGCTTTCTTT.

The rearrangement joins TRBV7-3 to TRBJ2-2, with 11 bases lining up with TRBD2. V shed 2 bases and J 6 bases; nucleotides not matched to a gene: 5. The CDR3 contains 16 residues. Germline V CDR1 and CDR2: SGHTA, FQGTGA. In nucleotides, the CDR3 is TGTGCCAGCAGCTTATTTCTAGCGGGGGGCGCCGGGGAGCTGTTTTTT. Translating gives CASSLFLAGGAGELFF. The complete variable domain, with remaining parts taken from reference TRBV7-3 and TRBJ2-2, reads GAGVSQTPSNKVTEKGKYVELRCDPISGHTALYWYRQSLGQGPEFLIYFQGTGAADDSGLPNDRFFAVRPEGSVSTLKIQRTERGDSAVYLCASSLFLAGGAGELFFGEGSRLTVL.